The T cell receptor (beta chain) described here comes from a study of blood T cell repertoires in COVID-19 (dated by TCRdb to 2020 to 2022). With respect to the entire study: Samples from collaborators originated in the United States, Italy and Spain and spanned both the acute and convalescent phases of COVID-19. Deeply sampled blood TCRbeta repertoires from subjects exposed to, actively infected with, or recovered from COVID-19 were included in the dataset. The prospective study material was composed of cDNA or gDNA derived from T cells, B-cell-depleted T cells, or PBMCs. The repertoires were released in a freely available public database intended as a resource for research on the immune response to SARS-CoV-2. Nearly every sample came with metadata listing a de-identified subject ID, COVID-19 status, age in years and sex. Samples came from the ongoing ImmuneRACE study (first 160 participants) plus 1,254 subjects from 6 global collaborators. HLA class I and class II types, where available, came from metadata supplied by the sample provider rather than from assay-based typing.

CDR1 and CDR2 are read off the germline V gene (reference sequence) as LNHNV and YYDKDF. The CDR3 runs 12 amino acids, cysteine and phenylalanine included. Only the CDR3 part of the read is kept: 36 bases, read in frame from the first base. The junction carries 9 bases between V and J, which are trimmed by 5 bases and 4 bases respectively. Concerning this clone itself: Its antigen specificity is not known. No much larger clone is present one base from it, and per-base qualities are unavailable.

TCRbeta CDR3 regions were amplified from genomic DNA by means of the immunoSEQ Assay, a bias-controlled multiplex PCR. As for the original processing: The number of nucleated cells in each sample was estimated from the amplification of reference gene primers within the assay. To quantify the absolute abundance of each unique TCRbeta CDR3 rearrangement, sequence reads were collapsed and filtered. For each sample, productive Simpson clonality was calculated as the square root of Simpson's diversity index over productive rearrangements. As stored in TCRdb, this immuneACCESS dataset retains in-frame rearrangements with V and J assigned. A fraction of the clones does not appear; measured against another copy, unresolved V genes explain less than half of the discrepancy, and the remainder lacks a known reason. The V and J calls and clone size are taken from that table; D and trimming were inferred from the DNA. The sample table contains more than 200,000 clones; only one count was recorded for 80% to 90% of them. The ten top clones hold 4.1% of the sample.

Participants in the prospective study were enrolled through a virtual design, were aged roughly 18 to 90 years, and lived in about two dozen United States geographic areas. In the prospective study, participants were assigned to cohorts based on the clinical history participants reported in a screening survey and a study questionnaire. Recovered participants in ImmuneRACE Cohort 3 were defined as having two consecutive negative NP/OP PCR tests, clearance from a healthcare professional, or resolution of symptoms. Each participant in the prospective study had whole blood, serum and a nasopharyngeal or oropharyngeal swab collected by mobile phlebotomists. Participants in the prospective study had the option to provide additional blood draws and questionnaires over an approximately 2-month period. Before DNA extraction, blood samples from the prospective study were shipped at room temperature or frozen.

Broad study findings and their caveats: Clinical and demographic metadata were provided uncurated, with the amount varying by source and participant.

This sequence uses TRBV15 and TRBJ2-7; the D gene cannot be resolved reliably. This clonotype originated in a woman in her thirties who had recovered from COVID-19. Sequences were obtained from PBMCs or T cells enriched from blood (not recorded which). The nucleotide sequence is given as TGTGCCACCAGCCTACACGGGTACGAGCAGTACTTC. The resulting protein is CATSLHGYEQYF.